This passage covers 22 T cell receptor beta chains from one sample sequenced in a study of radiotherapy plus CTLA-4 blockade in lung cancer. Here immunoSEQ multiplex PCR was the method, and the copy in TCRdb shows in-frame clones only, minus some. The sample has roughly 78,000 clones, about 80% seen once; the top ten hold 7% to 8%. This specimen was peripheral blood, taken from a patient treated with radiotherapy plus ipilimumab. These receptor sequences come from a human donor with non-small cell lung cancer who had a complete response to radiotherapy plus ipilimumab.

This chain connects TRBV5-4 to TRBJ2-3; TRBD2 aligns across 7 bases. The CDR3 runs 15 residues. With 2 bases clipped from V and 0 bases from J, the junction kept 3 bases outside the gene matches. Germline CDR1 and CDR2: SGHNT and YYREEE (reference sequence). DNA for the CDR3: TGTGCCAGCAGCTTAGCGCGGGGGAGCACAGATACGCAGTATTTT. It is translated as CASSLARGSTDTQYF.

This clone was recorded only once. This rearrangement joins TRBV2 to TRBJ1-2, with D unresolved. Germline loops: CDR1 SNHLY, CDR2 FYNNEI. The CDR3 contains 14 residues. The V gene lost 2 bases and the J gene lost 8 bases, with 15 bases spanning the gap. In nucleotides, the CDR3 is TGTGCCAGCAGTGAATTAGAGGGATTTGGCGGCTACACCTTC. Encoded protein: CASSELEGFGGYTF.

The chain is built from TRBV7-9 and TRBJ1-1; no clear D gene. With 3 bases removed from V and 0 bases from J, the gap between germline ends came to 8 bases. CDR1 SEHNR and CDR2 FQNEAQ come from the germline V gene (reference sequence). The CDR3 covers 14 residues. This CDR3 reads CASSLGSMNTEAFF. CDR3 nucleotides: TGTGCCAGCAGCTTGGGAAGCATGAACACTGAAGCTTTCTTT.

The V and J genes are TRBV2 and TRBJ2-1; a possible D gene is TRBD2 (6 bases). The CDR3 is made up of 13 amino acids. V lost 6 bases to trimming and J lost 9 bases, with 15 bases between them. Per the germline V gene, CDR1 is SNHLY and CDR2 is FYNNEI. Written as DNA, the CDR3 is TGTGCCAGCAGCGGAGAGGGTAGCGGTGAGCAGTTCTTC. Translated, it gives CASSGEGSGEQFF.

The V gene is TRBV5-6, the J gene TRBJ2-2; 11 bases are a match to TRBD1. V trimming: 6 bases; J trimming: 6 bases; junction bases outside the gene matches: 13. Germline values: CDR1 SGHDT, CDR2 YYEEEE. The CDR3 consists of 17 residues. The CDR3 spells CASNSGTGGPRAGELFF. The CDR3 DNA follows: TGTGCCAGCAATTCCGGGACAGGGGGGCCTAGGGCCGGGGAGCTGTTTTTT. The complete variable domain, with remaining parts taken from reference TRBV5-6 and TRBJ2-2, reads DAGVTQSPTHLIKTRGQQVTLRCSPKSGHDTVSWYQQALGQGPQFIFQYYEEEERQRGNFPDRFSGHQFPNYSSELNVNALLLGDSALYLCASNSGTGGPRAGELFFGEGSRLTVL.

This clone was counted only a few times. The chain has TRBV28 and TRBJ2-3; 15 bases map to TRBD2. Germline V gives CDR1 MDHEN, CDR2 SYDVKM. The CDR3 runs 15 residues. V dropped 5 bases and J dropped 7; count of bases not matched to a gene: 4. Written as DNA, the CDR3 is TGTGCCAGCAGTCTTGGGACTAGCGGGAGGAATACGCAGTATTTT. Translation gives CASSLGTSGRNTQYF.

This clone has more than one count but fewer than ten. V usage is TRBV19 and J usage is TRBJ2-7, with TRBD1 matching over 7 bases. Germline CDR1 LNHDA, CDR2 SQIVND (reference sequence). The CDR3 sequence is 12 residues long. V was pared by 4 bases and J by 4 bases, with 1 base of the junction left unmatched. The chain's CDR3 is CASSRQGYEQYF. The CDR3 DNA reads as TGTGCCAGTAGTAGACAGGGATACGAGCAGTACTTC.

The V and J genes are TRBV6-5 and TRBJ2-2; no definite D call. V was trimmed by 5 bases and J by 2 bases, leaving 12 bases between them. CDR1 and CDR2 from the germline V gene are MNHEY and SVGAGI. The CDR3 covers 15 residues. The CDR3 nucleotides read TGTGCCAGCAGTCGGCTCCAGTCCAACACCGGGGAGCTGTTTTTT. Its protein is CASSRLQSNTGELFF.

This rearrangement joins TRBV20-1 to TRBJ2-2; tentative D call: TRBD1 (5 bases). The CDR3 runs 11 residues. Germline V gene sequence: CDR1 DFQATT, CDR2 SNEGSKA (reference sequence). With 5 bases removed from V and 4 bases from J, the gap between germline ends came to 5 bases. In DNA, the CDR3 is TGCAGTGCTCAGGGCACCGGGGAGCTGTTTTTT. The encoded protein is CSAQGTGELFF.

V and J are TRBV4-3 and TRBJ1-2; D unclear. The CDR3 extends over 15 amino acids. Germline CDR1 and CDR2: LGHNA and YSLEER. V was pared by 0 bases and J by 4 bases, with 12 bases between. CDR3 loop: CASSQDNTEPYGYTF. CDR3 sequence (DNA): TGCGCCAGCAGCCAAGATAATACGGAACCCTATGGCTACACCTTC.

The V and J genes are TRBV19 and TRBJ2-7; no definite D call. CDR3 size: 13 residues. Trimming removed 4 bases from V and 3 bases from J, with 10 bases in between. In germline, CDR1 is LNHDA, CDR2 SQIVND (reference sequence). In DNA form, the CDR3 reads TGTGCCAGTAGTAGTGCCCACCGCTACGAGCAGTACGTC. Translated, it gives CASSSAHRYEQYV.

The chain couples TRBV5-6 to TRBJ2-7, with 10 bases aligning to TRBD2. The CDR3 runs 14 residues. In germline, CDR1 is SGHDT, CDR2 YYEEEE. Trimming removed 2 bases from V and 4 bases from J; junction bases left unmatched: 3. The CDR3: CASSFGLAVYEQYV. The CDR3 nucleotides read TGTGCCAGCAGCTTTGGACTAGCGGTATACGAGCAGTACGTC.

This clone was detected only once. The V and J genes are TRBV6-1 and TRBJ2-1; possibly TRBD1 or TRBD2 for D (5 bases each). V lost 7 bases, J lost 4 bases, and 14 bases lay in between. The length of the CDR3 is 14 residues. Per the germline V gene, CDR1 is MNHNS and CDR2 is SASEGT. CDR3 protein: CASIVGTAYNEQFF. For the CDR3, the DNA is TGTGCCAGCATAGTGGGGACGGCGTACAATGAGCAGTTCTTC.

V is TRBV7-2 and J is TRBJ1-5, with D uncertain. The length of the CDR3 is 13 residues. Germline V CDR1 and CDR2: SGHTA, FQGNSA. V lost 1 base to trimming and J lost 11 bases, with 12 bases between them. The CDR3 sequence: CASSLGVIGSQHF. The CDR3 DNA reads TGTGCCAGCAGCTTAGGGGTTATCGGATCCCAGCATTTT. Based on the CDR3 plus reference TRBV7-2 and TRBJ1-5, the full variable domain is GAGVSQSPSNKVTEKGKDVELRCDPISGHTALYWYRQSLGQGLEFLIYFQGNSAPDKSGLPSDRFSAERTGGSVSTLTIQRTQQEDSAVYLCASSLGVIGSQHFGDGTRLSIL.

The chain couples TRBV6-1 to TRBJ1-2; 11 positions match TRBD1. The trim removed 5 bases at V and 6 bases at J, leaving 5 bases unmatched. Germline CDR1 is MNHNS and CDR2 is SASEGT. This CDR3 comprises 14 residues. CDR3 region: CASSWGQGGHGYTF. The CDR3 DNA sequence: TGTGCCAGCAGTTGGGGACAGGGGGGGCATGGCTACACCTTC.

V and J are TRBV30 and TRBJ2-7; a possible D gene is TRBD2 (5 bases). This CDR3 has 14 residues. Trimming shortened V by 1 base and J by 7 bases, and 17 bases separated the two germline ends. CDR1 and CDR2 (germline): GTSNPN, SVGIG (reference sequence). CDR3 nucleotide sequence: TGTGCCTGGAGTGACCTGGCCGGGGTAGGGGAGCAGTACTTC. This encodes CAWSDLAGVGEQYF.

The chain recombines TRBV4-1 with TRBJ1-4, with 7 bases fitting TRBD1. The V segment lost 4 bases and the J segment 8 bases; nucleotides outside the gene matches: 4. Germline V CDR1 and CDR2: MGHRA, YSYEKL. There are 13 residues in the CDR3. The DNA of the CDR3 is TGCGCCAGCAGCCGACAGGGTGGCGAAAAACTGTTTTTT. Its translation: CASSRQGGEKLFF.

This clone was counted a few times. This chain connects TRBV29-1 to TRBJ2-3; 12 nucleotides align to TRBD1. Germline-derived CDR1 and CDR2 are SQVTM and ANQGSEA. This CDR3 is 14 amino acids long. V lost 4 bases to trimming and J lost 3 bases; unmatched junction nucleotides: 2. The CDR3 is CSVGGQGATDTQYF. CDR3 in DNA: TGCAGCGTTGGGGGACAGGGGGCGACAGATACGCAGTATTTT.

This chain links TRBV5-1 with TRBJ2-5; D is perhaps TRBD1 (6 bases). CDR3 length: 14 residues. V lost 3 bases to trimming and J lost 5 bases, with 14 bases between them. Per germline, CDR1 SGHRS and CDR2 YFSETQ. DNA of the CDR3: TGCGCCAGCAGCTCCGGGACCACAGGGGAGACCCAGTACTTC. Translating it yields CASSSGTTGETQYF. The whole variable domain, remainder taken from reference TRBV5-1 and TRBJ2-5, is KAGVTQTPRYLIKTRGQQVTLSCSPISGHRSVSWYQQTPGQGLQFLFEYFSETQRNKGNFPGRFSGRQFSNSRSEMNVSTLELGDSALYLCASSSGTTGETQYFGPGTRLLVL.

The V and J genes are TRBV5-1 and TRBJ1-3; D is unresolved. The V gene lost 0 bases and the J gene lost 0 bases, with 7 bases spanning the gap. The CDR3 has 15 amino acids. Germline V lookup: CDR1 SGHRS, CDR2 YFSETQ. In DNA form, the CDR3 reads TGCGCCAGCAGCTTGGGAAGGCGCTCTGGAAACACCATATATTTT. Encoded protein: CASSLGRRSGNTIYF. Full variable domain (outside the CDR3, taken from reference TRBV5-1 and TRBJ1-3): KAGVTQTPRYLIKTRGQQVTLSCSPISGHRSVSWYQQTPGQGLQFLFEYFSETQRNKGNFPGRFSGRQFSNSRSEMNVSTLELGDSALYLCASSLGRRSGNTIYFGEGSWLTVV.

The chain is built from TRBV2 and TRBJ1-2; TRBD1 aligns across 8 bases. The junction had 7 bases not matched to a gene; V was cut back by 6 bases and J by 10 bases. CDR1 is SNHLY, CDR2 FYNNEI, per germline. This CDR3 comprises 12 residues. The CDR3 region has the DNA TGTGCCAGCAGGGGGACAGGCGTCCTCTACACCTTC. Its translation: CASRGTGVLYTF.

J is TRBJ2-1 and V is TRBV7-2, with 11 nucleotides matching TRBD2. The CDR3 contains 15 residues. CDR1 and CDR2 (germline): SGHTA, FQGNSA. V lost 5 bases, J lost 7 bases, and 7 bases stayed unmatched. CDR3 region: CASSRPGTSGNEQFF. The CDR3 DNA follows: TGTGCCAGCAGCCGCCCCGGGACTAGCGGAAATGAGCAGTTCTTC.